Sequencing of this T cell receptor (beta chain) was carried out in a study of T cell changes during pregnancy in multiple sclerosis. Repertoires were generated with immunoSEQ multiplex PCR, while TCRdb's copy carries only in-frame clones and drops some. The repertoire holds some 64,000 clones, with roughly 94% as singletons. Trimming took off 7 bases at V and 2 bases at J, with 20 bases between the two ends. The germline V gene encodes CDR1 SNHLY and CDR2 FYNNEI. The CDR3 spans 17 residues. The TCR sequence derives from a female donor with multiple sclerosis, enrolled in a pregnancy study. The rearrangement uses TRBV2 and TRBJ2-2; D might be TRBD1 (5 bases). This sample comprised peripheral blood, obtained after pregnancy. In DNA form, the CDR3 reads TGTGCCAGCAAAGAAACAGGACGGTTAAAAAACACCGGGGAGCTGTTTTTT. Translated: CASKETGRLKNTGELFF.